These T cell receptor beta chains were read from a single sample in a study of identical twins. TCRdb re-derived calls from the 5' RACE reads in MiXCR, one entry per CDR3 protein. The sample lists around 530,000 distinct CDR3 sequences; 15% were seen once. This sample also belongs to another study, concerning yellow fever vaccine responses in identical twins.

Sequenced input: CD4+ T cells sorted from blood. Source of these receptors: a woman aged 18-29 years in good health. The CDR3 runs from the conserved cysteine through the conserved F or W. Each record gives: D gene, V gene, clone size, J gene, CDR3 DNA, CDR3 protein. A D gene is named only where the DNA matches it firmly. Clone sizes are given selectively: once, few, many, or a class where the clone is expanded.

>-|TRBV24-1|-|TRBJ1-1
TGTGCCACCAGTGATCCAGGGAGTATGGCTTTCTTT
CATSDPGSMAFF
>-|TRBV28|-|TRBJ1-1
TGTGCCAGCAGTTGGGGAGACACTGAAGCTTTCTTT
CASSWGDTEAFF
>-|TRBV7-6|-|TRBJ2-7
TGTGCCAGCAGCCCCCGGGCGGGAGAGCAGTACTTC
CASSPRAGEQYF
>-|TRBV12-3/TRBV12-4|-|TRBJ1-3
TGTGCCAGCAGTTCCCCCCGGGGAGGAGGTAACTCTGGAAACACCATATATTTT
CASSSPRGGGNSGNTIYF
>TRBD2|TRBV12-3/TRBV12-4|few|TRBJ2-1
TGTGCCAGCAGTTCTAGCGGGAGTCTGAATGAGCAGTTCTTC
CASSSSGSLNEQFF
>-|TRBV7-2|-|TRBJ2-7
TGTGCCAGCAGCCCAGGCGGGGCATCGGCCTACGAGCAGTACTTC
CASSPGGASAYEQYF
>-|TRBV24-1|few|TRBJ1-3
TGTGCCGCGTATTCAGGGATTCTGGGAAACACCATATATTTT
CAAYSGILGNTIYF
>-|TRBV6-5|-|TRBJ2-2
TGTGCCAGCAGTTACCCCCTAGGGTTAGGGGAGCTGTTTTTT
CASSYPLGLGELFF
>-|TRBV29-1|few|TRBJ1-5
TGCAGCGTTGGGGGGGGGCAAGGCAATCAGCCCCAGCATTTT
CSVGGGQGNQPQHF
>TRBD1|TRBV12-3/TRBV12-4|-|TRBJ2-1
TGTGCCAGCACCCGGGACAGCACCTACAATGAGCAGTTCTTC
CASTRDSTYNEQFF
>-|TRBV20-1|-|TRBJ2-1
TGCAGTGCTAGAGTTCAGGGTAGGAATGAGCAGTTCTTC
CSARVQGRNEQFF
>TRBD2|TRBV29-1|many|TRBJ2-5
TGCAGCGTCCACAGCGGGATAGCAGAGACCCAGTACTTC
CSVHSGIAETQYF
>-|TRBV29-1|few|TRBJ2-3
TGCAGCGCAAAGCCTCTCACAGATACGCAGTATTTT
CSAKPLTDTQYF
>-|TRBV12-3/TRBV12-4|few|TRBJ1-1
TGTGCCAGCAGTCCCGGGGGTAGTGCGGCAGGGCTTCCTGAGAACACTGAAGCTTTCTTT
CASSPGGSAAGLPENTEAFF
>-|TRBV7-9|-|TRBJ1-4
TGTGCCAGCAGCTTAGCGCAATCGCTGTTCAATGAAAAACTGTTTTTT
CASSLAQSLFNEKLFF
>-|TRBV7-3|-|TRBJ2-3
TGTGCCAGCCGTCGAAGCGCGGCAGATACGCAGTATTTT
CASRRSAADTQYF
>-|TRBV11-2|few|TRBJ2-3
TGTGCCAGCAGCGGCAGGACACCAGATACGCAGTATTTT
CASSGRTPDTQYF
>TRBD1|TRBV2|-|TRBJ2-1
TGTGCCAGCAGTTCCCGGGACAGGGTGTTCTACAATGAGCAGTTCTTC
CASSSRDRVFYNEQFF
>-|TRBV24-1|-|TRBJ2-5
TGTGCCACCGGAGGGGGCAAAGAGACCCAGTACTTC
CATGGGKETQYF
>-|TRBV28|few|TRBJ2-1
TGTGCCAGCAGTTCCGGACAGTTCCCCAATGAGCAGTTCTTC
CASSSGQFPNEQFF
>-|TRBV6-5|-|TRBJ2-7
TGTGCCAGCAGTTACTCGAGGGCATCCTACGAGCAGTACTTC
CASSYSRASYEQYF
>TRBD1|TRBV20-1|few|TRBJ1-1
TGCAGTGCTCTCAGGGGGGCTGAAGCTTTCTTT
CSALRGAEAFF
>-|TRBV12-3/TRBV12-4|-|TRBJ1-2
TGTGCCAGCAGTTTAGCGGTCAGCTATGGCTACACCTTC
CASSLAVSYGYTF
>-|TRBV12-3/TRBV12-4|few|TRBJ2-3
TGTGCCAGCAGCCGACGACAGAAAACCCCTAGCACAGATACGCAGTATTTT
CASSRRQKTPSTDTQYF
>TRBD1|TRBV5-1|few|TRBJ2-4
TGCGCCAGTGGTAAGGGACAGGCAGGAAACATTCAGTACTTC
CASGKGQAGNIQYF
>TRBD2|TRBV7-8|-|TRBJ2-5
TGTGCCAGCAGACTAGCGTACTTTCGCCAAGAGACCCAGTACTTC
CASRLAYFRQETQYF
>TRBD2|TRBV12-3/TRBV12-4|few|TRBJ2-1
TGTGCCAGCAGGCCTAGACTAGCGGATGCCTACAATGAGCAGTTCTTC
CASRPRLADAYNEQFF
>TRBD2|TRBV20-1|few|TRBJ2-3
TGCAGTGCTAGCTCAGCGGGGGGAGGCACAGATACGCAGTATTTT
CSASSAGGGTDTQYF
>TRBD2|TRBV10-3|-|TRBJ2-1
TGTGCCATCAGTGACCCCTTGGATCTAGCGGGATACAATGAGCAGTTCTTC
CAISDPLDLAGYNEQFF
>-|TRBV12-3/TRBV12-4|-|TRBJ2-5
TGTGCCAGCAGACTCTCGGGTGGGGGCGAGACCCAGTACTTC
CASRLSGGGETQYF
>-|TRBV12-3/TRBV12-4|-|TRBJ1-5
TGTGCCAGCAGTTCATCGACGGATACCCAGCCCCAGCATTTT
CASSSSTDTQPQHF
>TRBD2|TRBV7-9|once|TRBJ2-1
TGTGCCAGCAGCCCTAGCGGGATGGTTGGTGAGCAGTTCTTC
CASSPSGMVGEQFF
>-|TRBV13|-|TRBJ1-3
TGTGCCAGCAGCTGGGCGCGGAGCTCTGGAAACACCATATATTTT
CASSWARSSGNTIYF
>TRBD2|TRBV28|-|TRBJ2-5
TGTGCCAGCAGCCCAGGACTAGCGGGAGGTCTGGGAGAGACCCAGTACTTC
CASSPGLAGGLGETQYF
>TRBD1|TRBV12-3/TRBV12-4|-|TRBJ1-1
TGTGCCAGCAGTGGGACAGGGGGCATCACTGAAGCTTTCTTT
CASSGTGGITEAFF
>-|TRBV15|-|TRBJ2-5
TGTGCCACCAGCAGAGCAATTATCAGGGGACAAGAGACCCAGTACTTC
CATSRAIIRGQETQYF
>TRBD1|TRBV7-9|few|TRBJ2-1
TGTGCCAGCAGATTACAGGGGGCGAATGAGCAGTTCTTC
CASRLQGANEQFF
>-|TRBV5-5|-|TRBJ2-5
TGTGCCAGCAGCTTTGGGACCGCCAAAAAAGAGACCCAGTACTTC
CASSFGTAKKETQYF
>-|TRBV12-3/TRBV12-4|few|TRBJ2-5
TGTGCCAGCGGGGTGGCCTGGGAGACCCAGTACTTC
CASGVAWETQYF
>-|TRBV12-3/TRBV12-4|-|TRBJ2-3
TGTGCCAGCAGTTTAATAGGAGCAGATACGCAGTATTTT
CASSLIGADTQYF
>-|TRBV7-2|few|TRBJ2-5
TGTGCCAGCAGCCCGAGATGGGAGACCCAGTACTTC
CASSPRWETQYF
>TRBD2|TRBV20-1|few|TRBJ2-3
TGCAGTGCTAGAGATATAACTAGCGGGAGAACAGATACGCAGTATTTT
CSARDITSGRTDTQYF